This TCR beta chain is drawn from a study of blood T cell repertoires in COVID-19. Study as a whole: The United States, Italy and Spain supplied acute and convalescent COVID-19 samples.

Clones were sequenced by immunoSEQ multiplex PCR, and TCRdb holds only the in-frame ones, with some missing. The data contain about 230,000 clones, roughly 83% of them singletons. V was shortened by 0 bases and J by 1 base, with 7 bases between the two germline ends. Per germline, CDR1 SGHNT and CDR2 YYREEE (reference sequence). This CDR3 has 14 amino acids. Sequenced input: peripheral blood. The receptor was isolated from a woman in her seventies with active or convalescent COVID-19. The gene calls are TRBV5-4 and TRBJ1-1; possibly TRBD1 for D (5 bases). The CDR3 loop reads CASSLARANTEAFF. The CDR3 nucleotides read TGTGCCAGCAGCTTGGCCAGGGCGAACACTGAAGCTTTCTTT.